This is a list of T cell receptor beta chains from one sample in a study of early T cells in non-severe SARS-CoV-2 infection. TCRdb reprocessed the 5' RACE reads with MiXCR, giving one entry per CDR3 protein. This sample yields about 83,000 distinct CDR3 sequences, of which roughly a tenth are seen a single time; 8% belongs to the top ten. The source was whole blood, collected at baseline. These receptor sequences come from an adult who was a healthcare worker with PCR-confirmed SARS-CoV-2 infection or an uninfected control (not recorded which). The CDR3 runs from the conserved cysteine through the conserved F or W. Fields, in order: V gene, clone size, J gene, CDR3 protein. Size is stated for part of the rows, as once, few or many counts, or as a class when the clone is expanded.

V gene: TRBV2
clone size: many
J gene: TRBJ1-6
CDR3 protein: CASRKTENSPLHF

V gene: TRBV18
clone size: few
J gene: TRBJ1-2
CDR3 protein: CASSPTTGPDRYTF

V gene: TRBV6-2/TRBV6-3
clone size: -
J gene: TRBJ2-1
CDR3 protein: CASSYRGPGQFF

V gene: TRBV28
clone size: -
J gene: TRBJ2-2
CDR3 protein: CASSTVTTGELFF

V gene: TRBV5-1
clone size: few
J gene: TRBJ1-2
CDR3 protein: CASSSYTGTGGYGYTF

V gene: TRBV20-1
clone size: -
J gene: TRBJ2-3
CDR3 protein: CSARDGRASTDTQYF

V gene: TRBV27
clone size: many
J gene: TRBJ1-1
CDR3 protein: CASSSVWDTEAFF

V gene: TRBV3-1
clone size: few
J gene: TRBJ1-1
CDR3 protein: CASSRAHTEAFF

V gene: TRBV12-3/TRBV12-4
clone size: many
J gene: TRBJ1-6
CDR3 protein: CASRRGPNSPLHF

V gene: TRBV9
clone size: many
J gene: TRBJ2-1
CDR3 protein: CASSVVGGSYNEQFF

V gene: TRBV7-3
clone size: many
J gene: TRBJ1-5
CDR3 protein: CASSPALGQAHQPQHF

V gene: TRBV6-1
clone size: many
J gene: TRBJ2-1
CDR3 protein: CASSEWGGLAANNEQFF

V gene: TRBV3-1
clone size: few
J gene: TRBJ1-4
CDR3 protein: CASSQGTSTNEKLFF

V gene: TRBV12-3/TRBV12-4
clone size: few
J gene: TRBJ2-1
CDR3 protein: CASSLTSGRAGEQFF

V gene: TRBV2
clone size: many
J gene: TRBJ2-5
CDR3 protein: CASSLMGGYGETQYF

V gene: TRBV24-1
clone size: -
J gene: TRBJ2-7
CDR3 protein: CATSHGALYEQYF

V gene: TRBV6-6
clone size: -
J gene: TRBJ1-6
CDR3 protein: CASSYPGQGASPLHF

V gene: TRBV5-6
clone size: few
J gene: TRBJ2-2
CDR3 protein: CASSLGGPGELFF

V gene: TRBV11-2
clone size: many
J gene: TRBJ2-3
CDR3 protein: CASSLTGTGMTDTQYF

V gene: TRBV12-3/TRBV12-4
clone size: few
J gene: TRBJ1-5
CDR3 protein: CASNRDRYQPQHF

V gene: TRBV6-2/TRBV6-3
clone size: many
J gene: TRBJ2-5
CDR3 protein: CASSYLTGEVKTQYF

V gene: TRBV6-1
clone size: many
J gene: TRBJ2-2
CDR3 protein: CASSPGTGGTGELFF

V gene: TRBV2
clone size: many
J gene: TRBJ1-3
CDR3 protein: CASSARTGAGNTIYF

V gene: TRBV3-1
clone size: -
J gene: TRBJ2-1
CDR3 protein: CASSHGGLARGNEQFF

V gene: TRBV7-6
clone size: many
J gene: TRBJ2-1
CDR3 protein: CASSSHRLAGGHNEQFF

V gene: TRBV4-1
clone size: few
J gene: TRBJ1-1
CDR3 protein: CASSQETGQPNTEAFF

V gene: TRBV10-2
clone size: -
J gene: TRBJ2-5
CDR3 protein: CASRRLGAEETQYF

V gene: TRBV20-1
clone size: many
J gene: TRBJ2-1
CDR3 protein: CSARDWTSGPTPSYNEQFF

V gene: TRBV10-1
clone size: -
J gene: TRBJ1-6
CDR3 protein: CASSESITGAGSPLHF

V gene: TRBV12-3/TRBV12-4
clone size: many
J gene: TRBJ1-2
CDR3 protein: CASSPRQGSRGVYTF

V gene: TRBV10-3
clone size: -
J gene: TRBJ1-5
CDR3 protein: CAIGREVEGQPQHF

V gene: TRBV20-1
clone size: -
J gene: TRBJ2-1
CDR3 protein: CSAEDRGLARFYNEQFF